The clone carrying this T cell receptor beta chain was seen only a few times. Its antigen remains unidentified. This specimen belongs to a study of T cell responses to AZD1222 COVID-19 vaccine. Study findings and constraints: In the spike-specific TCR repertoire, nearly half reportedly target unmutated variant regions. AZD1222 recipients seropositive at baseline numbered only six. Most donors were white British and more were female, and clonal diversity was possibly underestimated. Every sample of the repertoires postdated the peak T cell response.

Repertoires were generated with immunoSEQ multiplex PCR, while TCRdb's copy carries only in-frame clones and drops some. The sample includes tens of thousands of clones, just over 90% of them seen just once. Per germline, CDR1 SGHNT and CDR2 YENEEA. The V end lost 2 bases, the J end lost 7 bases, and 6 bases lay between the germline ends. The CDR3 runs 13 residues. This rearrangement joins TRBV11-3 to TRBJ1-6, with D unclear. The origin of this receptor is an adult who received the AZD1222 COVID-19 vaccine. The sample consisted of peripheral blood, taken 28 days after the second AZD1222 dose. This CDR3 is CASSLNVNSPLHF. The CDR3 DNA is TGTGCCAGCAGCTTAAATGTGAATTCACCCCTCCACTTT.